This entry describes one TCR beta chain. Its antigen remains unidentified. The data were obtained in a study of long-term antiretroviral therapy in people with HIV. Notes on the study in general: HIV repertoires spanned tighter CDR3 length ranges than controls did.

Deletions cut 0 bases from V and 1 base from J, with 16 bases between. The CDR3 is 18 residues long. Germline values: CDR1 LGHNA, CDR2 YNFKEQ. Assay version v3.0 of immunoSEQ was used, and it was run at survey level. Data came from immunoSEQ multiplex PCR; TCRdb stores just in-frame clones and leaves some out. The profile shows about 28,000 clones, roughly nine tenths of them singletons. This sample comprised unsorted PBMCs, obtained 3.1 years after starting antiretroviral therapy. The chain uses TRBV4-2 and TRBJ1-5; D ambiguous. The receptor was isolated from a man aged 18 to 35 with HIV. The CDR3 DNA reads as TGTGCCAGCAGCCAAGAAAAGGTCGAGGGCTCGAGCAATCAGCCCCAGCATTTT. Residues: CASSQEKVEGSSNQPQHF.